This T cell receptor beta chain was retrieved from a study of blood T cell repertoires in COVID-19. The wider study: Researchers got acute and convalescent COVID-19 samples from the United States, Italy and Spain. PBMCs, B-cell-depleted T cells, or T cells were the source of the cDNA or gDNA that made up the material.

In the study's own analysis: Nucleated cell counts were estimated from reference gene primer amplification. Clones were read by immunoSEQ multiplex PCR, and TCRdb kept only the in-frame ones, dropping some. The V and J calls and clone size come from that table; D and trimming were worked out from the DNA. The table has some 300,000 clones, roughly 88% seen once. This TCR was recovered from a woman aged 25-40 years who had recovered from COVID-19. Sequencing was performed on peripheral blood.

This chain's CDR3 is CASSLYRGRNYGYTF. CDR3 in DNA: TGTGCCAGCAGCTTGTACAGGGGGCGTAACTATGGCTACACCTTC. The J gene is TRBJ1-2, the V gene TRBV5-4, with 9 nucleotides matching TRBD1. The CDR3 runs 15 residues. Losses at the gene ends were 1 base for V and 1 base for J; bases not matched to a gene: 2. Looked up from germline, CDR1 is SGHNT and CDR2 is YYREEE (reference sequence).